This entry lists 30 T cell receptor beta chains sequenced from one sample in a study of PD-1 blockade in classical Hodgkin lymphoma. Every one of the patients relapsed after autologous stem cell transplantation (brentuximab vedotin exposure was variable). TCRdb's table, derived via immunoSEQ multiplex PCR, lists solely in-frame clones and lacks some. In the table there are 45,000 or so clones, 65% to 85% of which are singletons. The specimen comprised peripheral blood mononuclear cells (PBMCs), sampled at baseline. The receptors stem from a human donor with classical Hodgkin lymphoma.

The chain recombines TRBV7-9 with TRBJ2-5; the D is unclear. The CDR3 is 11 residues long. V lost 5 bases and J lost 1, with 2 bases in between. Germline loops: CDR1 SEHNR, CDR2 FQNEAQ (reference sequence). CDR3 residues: CASSPQETQYF. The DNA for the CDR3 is TGTGCCAGCAGCCCCCAAGAGACCCAGTACTTC.

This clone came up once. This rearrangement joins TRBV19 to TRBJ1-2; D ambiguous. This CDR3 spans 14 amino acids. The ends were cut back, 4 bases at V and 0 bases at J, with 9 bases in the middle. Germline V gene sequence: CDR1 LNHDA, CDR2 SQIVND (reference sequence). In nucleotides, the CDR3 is TGTGCCAGTAGTACGAAGTTAGCTAACTATGGCTACACCTTC. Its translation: CASSTKLANYGYTF.

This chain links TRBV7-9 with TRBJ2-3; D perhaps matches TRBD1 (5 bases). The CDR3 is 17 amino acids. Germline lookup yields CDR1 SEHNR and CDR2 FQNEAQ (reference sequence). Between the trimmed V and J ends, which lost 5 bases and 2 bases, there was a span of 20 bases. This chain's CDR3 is CASSPGIAAGYTDTQYF. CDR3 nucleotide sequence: TGTGCCAGCAGCCCCGGTATTGCAGCAGGGTACACAGATACGCAGTATTTT.

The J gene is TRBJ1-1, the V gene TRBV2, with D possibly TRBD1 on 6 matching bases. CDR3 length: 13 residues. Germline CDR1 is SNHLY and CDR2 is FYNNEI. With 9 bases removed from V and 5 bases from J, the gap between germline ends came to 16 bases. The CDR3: CARRGRGGTEAFF. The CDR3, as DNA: TGTGCCAGGCGGGGGCGCGGCGGTACTGAAGCTTTCTTT.

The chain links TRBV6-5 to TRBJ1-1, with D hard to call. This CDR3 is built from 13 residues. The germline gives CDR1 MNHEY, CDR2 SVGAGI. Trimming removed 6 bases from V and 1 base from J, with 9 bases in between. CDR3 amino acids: CASRPPRNTEAFF. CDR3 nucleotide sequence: TGTGCCAGCAGACCACCCCGGAACACTGAAGCTTTCTTT.

CDR3 sequence: CASSMYLGTEAFF. The CDR3 DNA follows: TGTGCCAGTAGTATGTACTTGGGCACTGAAGCTTTCTTT. The chain is built from TRBV19 and TRBJ1-1; D gene unclear. This CDR3 is 13 amino acids long. The germline V gene encodes CDR1 LNHDA and CDR2 SQIVND (reference sequence). Trimming cost V 3 bases and J 4 bases, with 9 bases left between them. Drawing the rest from reference TRBV19 and TRBJ1-1, the complete variable domain is DGGITQSPKYLFRKEGQNVTLSCEQNLNHDAMYWYRQDPGQGLRLIYYSQIVNDFQKGDIAEGYSVSREKKESFPLTVTSAQKNPTAFYLCASSMYLGTEAFFGQGTRLTVV.

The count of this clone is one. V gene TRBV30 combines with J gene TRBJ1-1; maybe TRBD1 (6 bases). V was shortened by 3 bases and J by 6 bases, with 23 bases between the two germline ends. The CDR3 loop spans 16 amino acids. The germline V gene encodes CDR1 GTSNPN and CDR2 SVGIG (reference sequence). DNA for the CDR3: TGTGCCTGGAGCCCTGGGCAGGGGACCTTTGGGGCTGAAGCTTTCTTT. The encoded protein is CAWSPGQGTFGAEAFF.

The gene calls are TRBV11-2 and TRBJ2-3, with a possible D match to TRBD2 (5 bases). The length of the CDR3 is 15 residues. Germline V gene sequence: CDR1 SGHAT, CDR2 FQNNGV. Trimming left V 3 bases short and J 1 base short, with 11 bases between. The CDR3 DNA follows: TGTGCCAGCAGCTTTGCGGGCGGAGGCACAGATACGCAGTATTTT. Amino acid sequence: CASSFAGGGTDTQYF.

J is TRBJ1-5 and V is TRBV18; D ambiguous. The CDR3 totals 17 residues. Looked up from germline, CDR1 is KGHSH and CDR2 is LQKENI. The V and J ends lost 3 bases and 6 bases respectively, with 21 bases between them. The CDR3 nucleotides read TGTGCCAGCTCACCGGGAGGGAGGGCCTTCAAGGGTCAGCCCCAGCATTTT. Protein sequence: CASSPGGRAFKGQPQHF.

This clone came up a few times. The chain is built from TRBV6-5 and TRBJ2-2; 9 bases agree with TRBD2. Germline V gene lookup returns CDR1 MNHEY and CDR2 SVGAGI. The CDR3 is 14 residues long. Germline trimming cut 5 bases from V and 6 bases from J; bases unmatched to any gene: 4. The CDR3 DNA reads TGTGCCAGCAGTCCGGGACTAGCATCCGGGGAGCTGTTTTTT. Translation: CASSPGLASGELFF.

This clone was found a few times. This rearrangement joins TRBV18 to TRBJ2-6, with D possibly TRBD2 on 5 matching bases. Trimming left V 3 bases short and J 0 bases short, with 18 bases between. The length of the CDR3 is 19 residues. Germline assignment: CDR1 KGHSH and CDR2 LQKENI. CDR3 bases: TGTGCCAGCTCACCCATACTAGTCTTGGATAGCTCTGGGGCCAACGTCCTGACTTTC. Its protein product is CASSPILVLDSSGANVLTF. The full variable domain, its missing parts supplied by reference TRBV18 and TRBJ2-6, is NAGVMQNPRHLVRRRGQEARLRCSPMKGHSHVYWYRQLPEEGLKFMVYLQKENIIDESGMPKERFSAEFPKEGPSILRIQQVVRGDSAAYFCASSPILVLDSSGANVLTFGAGSRLTVL.

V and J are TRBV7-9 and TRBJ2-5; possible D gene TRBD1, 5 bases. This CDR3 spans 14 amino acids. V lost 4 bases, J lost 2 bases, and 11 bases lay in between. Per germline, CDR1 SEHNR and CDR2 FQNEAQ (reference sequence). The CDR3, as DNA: TGTGCCAGCAGCTGGAGACAGCTTCAAGAGACCCAGTACTTC. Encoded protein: CASSWRQLQETQYF.

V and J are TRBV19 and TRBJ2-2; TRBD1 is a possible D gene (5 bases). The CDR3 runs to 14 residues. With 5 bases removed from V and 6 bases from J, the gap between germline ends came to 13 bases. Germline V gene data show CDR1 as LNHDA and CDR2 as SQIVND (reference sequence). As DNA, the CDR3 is TGTGCCAGTAGTCCCATAGGGGCGGCCGGGGAGCTGTTTTTT. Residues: CASSPIGAAGELFF.

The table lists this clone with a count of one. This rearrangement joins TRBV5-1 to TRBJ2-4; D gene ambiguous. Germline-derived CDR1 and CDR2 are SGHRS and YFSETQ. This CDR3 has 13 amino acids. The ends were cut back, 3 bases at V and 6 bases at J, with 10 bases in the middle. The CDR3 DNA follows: TGCGCCAGCAGCTACCCTCCAGCAAACATTCAGTACTTC. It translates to CASSYPPANIQYF.

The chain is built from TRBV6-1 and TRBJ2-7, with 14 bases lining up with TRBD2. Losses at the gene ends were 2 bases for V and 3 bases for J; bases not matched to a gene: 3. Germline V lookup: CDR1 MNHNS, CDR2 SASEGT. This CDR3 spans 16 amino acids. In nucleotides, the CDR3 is TGTGCCAGCAGTGAAACGGGACTAGCGGGAGACTACGAGCAGTACTTC. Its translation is CASSETGLAGDYEQYF.

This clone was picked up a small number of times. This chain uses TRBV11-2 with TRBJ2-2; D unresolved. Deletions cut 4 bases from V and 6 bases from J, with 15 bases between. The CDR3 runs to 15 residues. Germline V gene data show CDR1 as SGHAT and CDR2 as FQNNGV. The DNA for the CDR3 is TGTGCCAGCAGCTCTGGGTGGTGGTCGGCCGGGGAGCTGTTTTTT. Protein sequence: CASSSGWWSAGELFF.

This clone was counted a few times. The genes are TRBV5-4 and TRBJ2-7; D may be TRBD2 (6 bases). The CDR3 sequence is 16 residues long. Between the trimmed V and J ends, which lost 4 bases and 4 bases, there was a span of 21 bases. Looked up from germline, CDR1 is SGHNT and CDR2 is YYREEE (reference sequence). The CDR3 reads CASSPDPGRGRYEQYF. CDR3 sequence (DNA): TGTGCCAGCAGCCCCGACCCCGGGCGGGGTAGGTACGAGCAGTACTTC.

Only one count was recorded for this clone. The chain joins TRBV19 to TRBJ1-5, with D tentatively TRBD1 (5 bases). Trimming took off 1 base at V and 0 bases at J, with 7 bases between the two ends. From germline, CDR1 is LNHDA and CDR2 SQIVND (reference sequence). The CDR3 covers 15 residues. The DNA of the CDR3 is TGTGCCAGTAGTATAGCTGGACATAGCAATCAGCCCCAGCATTTT. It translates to CASSIAGHSNQPQHF.

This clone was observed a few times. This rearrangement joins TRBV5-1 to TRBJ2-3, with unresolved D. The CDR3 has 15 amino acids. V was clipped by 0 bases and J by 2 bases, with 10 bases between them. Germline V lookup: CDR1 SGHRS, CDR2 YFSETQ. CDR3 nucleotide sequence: TGCGCCAGCAGCTTGGGGGCCGCGTCCACAGATACGCAGTATTTT. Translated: CASSLGAASTDTQYF.

The CDR3 DNA follows: TGTGCCAGCAGCTCCTCCGGGACTAGACCCTACAATGAGCAGTTCTTC. Residues: CASSSSGTRPYNEQFF. The rearrangement uses TRBV11-3 and TRBJ2-1, with 8 nucleotides matching TRBD2. Germline V CDR1 and CDR2: SGHNT, YENEEA. This CDR3 has 16 residues. V lost 4 bases and J lost 2; bases outside the gene matches: 7.

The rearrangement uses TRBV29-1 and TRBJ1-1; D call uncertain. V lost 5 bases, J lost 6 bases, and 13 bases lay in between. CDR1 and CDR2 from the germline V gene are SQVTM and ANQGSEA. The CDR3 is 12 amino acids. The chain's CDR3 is CSVKTGGSEAFF. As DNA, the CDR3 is TGCAGCGTTAAGACTGGAGGGTCTGAAGCTTTCTTT.

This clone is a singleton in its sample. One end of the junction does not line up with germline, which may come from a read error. In DNA form, the CDR3 reads TGTGCCAGCACCACCACCGGGGAGGGGAACTATGGCCACACCTTC. As protein: CASTTTGEGNYGHTF. The chain combines TRBV7-2 with TRBJ1-2, with D perhaps TRBD1 (5 bases). CDR3 length: 15 amino acids. Germline loops: CDR1 SGHTA, CDR2 FQGNSA.

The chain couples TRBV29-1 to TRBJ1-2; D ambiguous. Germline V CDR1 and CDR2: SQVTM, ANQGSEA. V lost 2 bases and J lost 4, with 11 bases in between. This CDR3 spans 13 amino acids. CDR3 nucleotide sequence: TGCAGCGTTGAAAAGGATTCAGGCTATGGCTACACCTTC. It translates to CSVEKDSGYGYTF.

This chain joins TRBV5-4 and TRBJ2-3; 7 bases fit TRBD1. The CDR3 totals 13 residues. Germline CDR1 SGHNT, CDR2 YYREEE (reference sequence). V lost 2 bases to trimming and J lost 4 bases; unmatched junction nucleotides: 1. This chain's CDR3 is CASSFTGADTQYF. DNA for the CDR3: TGTGCCAGCAGCTTTACAGGGGCAGATACGCAGTATTTT.

CDR3 nucleotide sequence: TGCGCCAGCACCCTCCGTCCGGGGGTTGACTATGGCTACACCTTC. Translation gives CASTLRPGVDYGYTF. The genes are TRBV4-1 and TRBJ1-2, with D maybe TRBD1 (5 bases). Trimming stripped 7 bases from V and 3 bases from J, with 18 bases between. The CDR3 consists of 15 residues. In germline, CDR1 is MGHRA, CDR2 YSYEKL.

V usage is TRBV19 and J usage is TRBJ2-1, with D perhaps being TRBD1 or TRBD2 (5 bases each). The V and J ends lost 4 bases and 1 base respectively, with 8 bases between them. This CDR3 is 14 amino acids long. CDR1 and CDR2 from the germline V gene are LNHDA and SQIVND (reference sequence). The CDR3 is CASSTGLSYNEQFF. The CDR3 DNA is TGTGCCAGTAGTACGGGGCTATCCTACAATGAGCAGTTCTTC.

The CDR3 nucleotides are TGCGCCAGCAGCCAGGGGTTGGGGGGTACTGAAGCTTTCTTT. It encodes CASSQGLGGTEAFF. This sequence joins TRBV10-1 and TRBJ1-1; tentative D call: TRBD1 (6 bases). The CDR3 length is 14 residues. Germline V gene data show CDR1 as WNHNN and CDR2 as SYGVQD (reference sequence). The V end was cut by 6 bases, the J end by 5 bases, with 16 bases between.

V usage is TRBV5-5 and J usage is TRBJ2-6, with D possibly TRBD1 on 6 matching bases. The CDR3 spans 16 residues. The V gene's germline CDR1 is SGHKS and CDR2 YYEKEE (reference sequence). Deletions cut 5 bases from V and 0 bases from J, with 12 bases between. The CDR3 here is CASSLTGSSGANVLTF. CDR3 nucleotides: TGTGCCAGCAGTCTGACAGGTTCCTCTGGGGCCAACGTCCTGACTTTC.

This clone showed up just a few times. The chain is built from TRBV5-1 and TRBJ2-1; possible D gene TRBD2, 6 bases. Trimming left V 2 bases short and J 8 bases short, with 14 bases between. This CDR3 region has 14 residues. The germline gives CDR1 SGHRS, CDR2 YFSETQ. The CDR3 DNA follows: TGCGCCAGCAGCTTTGGACTACTCAGTGATGAGCAGTTCTTC. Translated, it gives CASSFGLLSDEQFF.

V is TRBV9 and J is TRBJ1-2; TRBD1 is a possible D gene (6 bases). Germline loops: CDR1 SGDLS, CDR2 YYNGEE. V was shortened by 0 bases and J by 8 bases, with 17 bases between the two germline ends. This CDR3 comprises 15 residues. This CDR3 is CASSVGRGGKRGYTF. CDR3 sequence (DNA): TGTGCCAGCAGCGTAGGACGAGGGGGGAAAAGGGGCTACACCTTC.